The present TCR beta chain was sequenced within a study of tumor T cells in aggressive B-cell lymphoma (dated by TCRdb to about 2017). CDR1 is given as SGHRS and CDR2 as YFSETQ, both from the germline V gene. Spanning cysteine to phenylalanine, the CDR3 consists of 13 amino acids. Only the CDR3 region is kept as DNA, spanning 39 bases read in frame from base 1. Relative to germline, V is missing 4 bases and J is missing 5 bases, with 2 bases of the junction outside any gene match. With regard to this clone: No cognate antigen has been identified for it. No per-base quality is available; no much larger clone lies one base away.

Receptor libraries were prepared by the immunoSEQ multiplex PCR assay. TCRdb retrieved this table from immuneACCESS and kept in-frame rearrangements only. Not all clones are present; in checked studies, unresolved V genes account for under half, and no reason is known for the remainder. The sample yields about 2,500 clones; roughly nine tenths were counted once. The ten largest make up over 4% of the sample. This clonotype was sampled from an adult with diffuse large B cell lymphoma. The V and J segments used are TRBV5-1 and TRBJ1-2; TRBD1 matches 10 bases in the middle. What was sequenced was tumor tissue. This receptor has the CDR3 CASSPGQGYGYTF. The nucleotide sequence reads as follows: TGCGCCAGCAGCCCGGGACAGGGGTATGGCTACACCTTC.